This TCR beta chain was identified in a study of blood T cell repertoires in COVID-19. Study-level information: The samples span acute and convalescent COVID-19 from the United States, Italy and Spain. The cDNA or gDNA used as material had been derived from T cells, B-cell-depleted T cells, or PBMCs.

The CDR3 consists of 13 residues. CDR1 is SNHLY, CDR2 FYNNEI, per germline. V dropped 10 bases and J dropped 1; count of bases not matched to a gene: 6. Seattle patients were enrolled during active infection and followed longitudinally. Authors' processing steps: It was from reference gene primer amplification that nucleated cell counts were estimated. Here immunoSEQ multiplex PCR was the method, and the copy in TCRdb shows in-frame clones only, minus some. For V, J and clone size, that table is used; D and trimming come from the DNA. The table lists some 360,000 clones, approximately 87% of them singletons, with about 2.1% in the top ten.

Sample: peripheral blood. The V gene is TRBV2, the J gene TRBJ1-1; 7 positions agree with TRBD1. The sequence was collected from a woman aged 60-75 years with COVID-19, enrolled during active disease. The CDR3 DNA reads as TGTGCCACAGACAGGGAGAGGAACACTGAAGCTTTCTTT. This gives the protein CATDRERNTEAFF.